This T cell receptor beta chain derives from a study of blood T cell repertoires in COVID-19. On the study more broadly: Some COVID-19 samples were acute and others convalescent; all came from the United States, Italy and Spain. Nucleic acid was either cDNA or gDNA, and it came from T cells, B-cell-depleted T cells, or PBMCs.

Germline-derived CDR1 and CDR2 are MDHEN and SYDVKM. CDR3 length: 13 residues. Trimming took 1 base from V and 3 from J, leaving 7 bases between them. In the authors' methods: Reference gene primer amplification in the assay estimated nucleated cell counts. The method was immunoSEQ multiplex PCR; TCRdb's version includes in-frame clones alone and lacks a portion of them. V, J and clone size are those of that table, while D and trimming were read from the DNA. The sample includes approximately 200,000 clones, approximately 91% of them seen just once. Sequencing input: peripheral blood. The clonotype comes from a man between 65 and 85 years old with active or convalescent COVID-19. The genes are TRBV28 and TRBJ2-7, with D hard to call. CDR3 bases: TGTGCCAGCAGTTTATTTGCTAGCTACGAGCAGTACTTC. Protein: CASSLFASYEQYF. Supplemented by reference TRBV28 and TRBJ2-7, the full variable domain reads DVKVTQSSRYLVKRTGEKVFLECVQDMDHENMFWYRQDPGLGLRLIYFSYDVKMKEKGDIPEGYSVSREKKERFSLILESASTNQTSMYLCASSLFASYEQYFGPGTRLTVT.